This T cell receptor (beta chain) was sequenced for a study of shared clonotypes between healthy human individuals. V lost 3 bases and J lost 2, with 14 bases in between. CDR3 size: 15 residues. Germline CDR1 and CDR2: LNHDA and SQIVND (reference sequence). Only CD45RO-negative cells positively selected for CCR7 counted as naive CD8 cells, so terminally differentiated effector memory CD45RA+ cells were excluded. The protocol was immunoSEQ multiplex PCR, while the TCRdb copy is restricted to in-frame clones and leaves out a portion. The sample shows about 2.1 million clones, roughly 93% of them seen only once.

V and J are TRBV19 and TRBJ2-7, with a possible D match to TRBD1 (6 bases). The sequence derives from a man aged 18 to 29 in good health. Some clones in this sample may be carry-over from other donors' samples. Sample: naive CD8+ T cells from PBMCs. CDR3 DNA: TGTGCCAGTAGTATTTCCCCGGGACAAACCTACGAGCAGTACTTC. Amino acids: CASSISPGQTYEQYF.